This passage covers 11 T cell receptor beta chains from one sample sequenced in a study of T-cell memory formation after mild COVID-19. MiXCR, applied by TCRdb to the 5' RACE reads, yields one record per CDR3 protein. The table has roughly 130,000 distinct CDR3 sequences, 15% to 20% seen once. Sequenced sample: PBMCs or a T cell subset sorted from them (not recorded which). Every receptor here comes from a young man who had mild COVID-19 (a few samples of this study predate the infection). Cell type and time point are not known.

The table lists this clonotype with a few counts. The V call is TRBV12-3 or TRBV12-4, the J call TRBJ2-5; D is uncertain. CDR3 length equals 13 residues. V was trimmed by 6 bases and J by 2 bases, leaving 10 bases between them. This CDR3 reads CASSLQGQETQYF. In DNA, the CDR3 is TGTGCCAGCAGCCTCCAAGGGCAAGAGACCCAGTACTTC.

V and J are TRBV4-3 and TRBJ1-4; the D gene is possibly TRBD1 (6 bases). Per the germline V gene, CDR1 is LGHNA and CDR2 is YSLEER. This CDR3 has 17 residues. Trimming left V 3 bases short and J 0 bases short, with 14 bases between. The CDR3 nucleotides are TGCGCCAGCAGCCAGGCAGGGGTTTTAGCAACTAATGAAAAACTGTTTTTT. Translating gives CASSQAGVLATNEKLFF.

In this sample, this clonotype turned up a few times. J is TRBJ2-3 and V is TRBV12-3 or TRBV12-4; D unclear. The CDR3 has 12 residues. V was pared by 3 bases and J by 2 bases, with 3 bases between. The CDR3 region has the DNA TGTGCCAGCAGTTTGATCACAGATACGCAGTATTTT. Amino acids: CASSLITDTQYF.

CDR3 coding DNA: TGCGCCAGCAGCCTCCGACAGGGTTGGAGTGGCTACACCTTC. This sequence encodes CASSLRQGWSGYTF. The chain links TRBV5-1 to TRBJ1-2; 7 bases fit TRBD1. Germline lookup yields CDR1 SGHRS and CDR2 YFSETQ. The CDR3 consists of 14 residues. J gave up 7 bases and V 4 bases, and 10 bases lay outside the gene matches.

The CDR3 DNA is TGTGCCTGGAGTGTGTTCCATGAGCAGTTCTTC. It translates to CAWSVFHEQFF. The rearrangement uses TRBV30 and TRBJ2-1; D gene ambiguous. V was trimmed by 0 bases and J by 8 bases, leaving 5 bases between them. This CDR3 has 11 residues. CDR1 is GTSNPN and CDR2 is SVGIG in the germline V gene (reference sequence).

This clonotype was counted between two and nine times. The chain uses TRBV21-1 and TRBJ2-7; the D segment call TRBD1 is taken from the table without a DNA check. TRBV21-1 corresponds to a pseudogene. The CDR3 covers 14 residues. The CDR3 protein is CASTTDGASYEQYV. CDR3 DNA sequence: TGTGCCAGCACCACCGACGGGGCCTCGTACGAGCAGTACGTC.

This clonotype was counted a few times. This chain uses TRBV21-1 with TRBJ1-1; the DNA was not compared with TRBD1, the D call given in the table. TRBV21-1 is classified as a pseudogene. The CDR3 has 13 residues. CDR3: CASRIQGSTEAFF. CDR3 sequence (DNA): TGTGCCAGCAGGATACAGGGGTCGACTGAAGCTTTCTTT.

This clonotype was seen a handful of times. CDR3 in DNA: TGCGCCAGCAGCTGGACAGGGGGTAGGGAAGAGACCCAGTACTTC. Translated, it gives CASSWTGGREETQYF. This chain uses TRBV5-1 with TRBJ2-5; the match to TRBD1 covers 10 bases. Looked up from germline, CDR1 is SGHRS and CDR2 is YFSETQ. The CDR3 has 15 residues. V lost 3 bases and J lost 3; bases outside the gene matches: 5.

V and J are TRBV4-3 and TRBJ2-5, with D unclear. Germline V lookup: CDR1 LGHNA, CDR2 YSLEER. V was clipped by 0 bases and J by 5 bases, with 10 bases between them. The CDR3 is made up of 14 amino acids. The CDR3 loop reads CASSQERSGETQYF. The CDR3 nucleotides read TGCGCCAGCAGCCAAGAACGGTCCGGGGAGACCCAGTACTTC.

There are a few counts of this clonotype. This chain links TRBV20-1 with TRBJ2-1; perhaps TRBD1 as D (6 bases). V lost 3 bases and J lost 9, with 12 bases in between. Germline CDR1 and CDR2: DFQATT and SNEGSKA (reference sequence). The CDR3 is 12 amino acids. CDR3 in DNA: TGCAGTGCTAGGTCCTCAGGGGCTGAGCAGTTCTTC. It encodes CSARSSGAEQFF.

CDR3 residues: CATSDNPTDTQYF. DNA of the CDR3: TGTGCCACCAGTGATAATCCCACAGATACGCAGTATTTT. This chain connects TRBV24-1 to TRBJ2-3; no definite D call. Germline V gives CDR1 KGHDR, CDR2 SFDVKD. V was shortened by 3 bases and J by 2 bases, with 5 bases between the two germline ends. The CDR3 is made up of 13 amino acids.